This T cell receptor beta chain was captured in a study of CXCR3-negative and CXCR3-positive naive CD8 T cells. About the research overall: Summed over all libraries, TRB reads came to around 140 million, with about 1.5 +/- 0.3 million per library. General study findings and limits: CXCR3-positive naive cells had TRB CDR3s that were more hydrophobic than CXCR3-negative naive cells had. It was found that naive subsets had comparable surface CD5, and TCR strength was inferred from TRB CDR3 properties.

Germline CDR1 LGHNA, CDR2 YNFKEQ. CDR3 size: 14 residues. TRB cDNA was prepared as libraries by UMI-labeled 5' RACE. TCRdb re-called the 5' RACE reads and shows each CDR3 protein once, DNA omitted. Across about 42,000 distinct CDR3 sequences, the top ten clones capture approximately 2.3% of the sample. Comment on this clonotype: The antigen is undetermined.

Specimen: naive CXCR3- CD8+ T cells from blood. The subset is: CD45RO-CCR7+CD27+CD95- naive CD8+ T cells lacking CXCR3 (TNR3-). The chain couples TRBV4-2 to TRBJ2-7; TCRdb's D gene call, TRBD2, goes unchecked for lack of DNA. This TCR derives from a human donor in good health. Some clones in this sample may be carry-over from other donors' samples. This chain's CDR3 is CASSQERERDEQYF.